This entry describes one T cell receptor (beta chain). The antigen is undetermined. This PCR relied on a set of 60 Vbeta primers and 13 Jbeta primers. Only in-frame clones appear in the TCRdb table, and some are missing; sequencing was by immunoSEQ multiplex PCR. The table lists 120,000 to 150,000 clones, roughly 87% of them singletons. This entry belongs to a study of cytomegalovirus exposure and HLA in healthy donors. General study results and limits: CMV serostatus was the only recorded immune exposure for donors. In a later analysis, common viral pathogens appeared linked to several of the most significant clusters.

Germline V gene data show CDR1 as MNHEY and CDR2 as SMNVEV (reference sequence). The CDR3 spans 18 residues. V shed 2 bases, J shed 4 bases, and the junction held 15 bases outside the gene matches. This TCR derives from a woman in her thirties or forties in good health and CMV-seronegative. The sample was PBMCs. The chain is built from TRBV27 and TRBJ2-7, with 9 bases fitting TRBD1. The CDR3 DNA is TGTGCCAGCAGTTTACTTTTACCGACAGGGGGTTTGAGGTACGAGCAGTACTTC. This encodes CASSLLLPTGGLRYEQYF.